The entry that follows covers one T cell receptor beta chain sequence. This clone may be a read error of a much larger clone one base away. This sample is drawn from a study of molecular identifiers for immune sequencing clone quantification. Study context: Five aliquots were made in replicates from the RNA of 20,000 or 100,000 naive CD8 cells, and four were sequenced.

TCRdb used MiXCR to reprocess the PCR reads, holding one entry per CDR3 protein. The profile shows about 54,000 distinct CDR3 sequences, around 27% of them singletons. The CDR3 has 14 residues. Germline-derived CDR1 and CDR2 are WSHSY and SAAADI. Trimming stripped 8 bases from V and 3 bases from J, with 11 bases between. The receptor was isolated from a human donor in good health. Some libraries in this study had Jurkat cell RNA spiked in. V is TRBV10-2 and J is TRBJ1-6; D not certain. Sequencing was performed on naive CD8+ T cells from blood, with Jurkat cell RNA spiked in. Subset in this sample: FACS-sorted CD8+CD4-CCR7+CD45RA+ naive T cells. CDR3 in amino acids: CASGPAGYNSPLHF. CDR3 sequence (DNA): TGCGCCAGCGGCCCCGCCGGCTATAATTCACCCCTCCACTTT.